Listed below are T cell receptor beta chains from one sample, sequenced in a study of blood T cell repertoires in COVID-19. Using immunoSEQ multiplex PCR, the repertoire was profiled, and TCRdb retains in-frame clones only, with some absent. The data contain 150,000 to 200,000 clones, approximately 80% of them singletons. The sequencing sample was made of PBMCs or T cells enriched from blood (not recorded which). The receptors derive from a man between 60 and 70 years old who had been exposed to COVID-19. Each CDR3 is given with its conserved first and last residue. The order of the fields is V gene, J gene, clone size, CDR3 protein. Clone size is given for some rows only: seen once, a few or many times, or a class if the clone is expanded.

>TRBV13|TRBJ2-7|-
CASSTGTGGAEQYF
>TRBV19|TRBJ1-5|-
CASSDSAPSNQPQHF
>TRBV9|TRBJ2-5|-
CASSIQGGRETQYF
>TRBV10-3|TRBJ2-7|-
CAIMTSGGRAEQYF
>TRBV24-1|TRBJ2-5|-
CATSYQFTGKPWETQYF
>TRBV30|TRBJ1-3|-
CAWSGDSGNTIYF
>TRBV27|TRBJ2-7|-
CASRVAGSTYEQYF
>TRBV6-5|TRBJ1-1|-
CASSPTVLRNTEAFF
>TRBV12-5|TRBJ2-2|-
CASGLVVSETGELFF
>TRBV27|TRBJ2-1|-
CASRSQGTPSYNEQFF
>TRBV28|TRBJ1-3|once
CASSLFGRAGTGNTIYF
>TRBV19|TRBJ1-1|-
CASSTSRTGITEAFF
>TRBV2|TRBJ2-7|few
CASAGNGGHEQYF
>TRBV19|TRBJ1-5|-
CASSRGEDQPQHF
>TRBV7-8|TRBJ1-4|-
CASSLDRGLGEKLFF
>TRBV9|TRBJ2-1|-
CASSVRGFSYNEQFF
>TRBV19|TRBJ1-1|-
CASSPGQALGTEAFF
>TRBV7-6|TRBJ2-2|-
CASSLVGGELFF
>TRBV11-2|TRBJ2-1|-
CASSSRLAVIYNEQFF
>TRBV5-6|TRBJ1-6|-
CASIKSGLTYNSPLHF
>TRBV25-1|TRBJ1-5|-
CASSDETGDNQPQHF
>TRBV6-6|TRBJ1-4|-
CASSPRGPGVGNEKLFF
>TRBV25-1|TRBJ1-2|-
CASSWTGQGYGYTF
>TRBV27|TRBJ1-3|-
CASSVQGAPGNTIYF
>TRBV7-9|TRBJ2-7|-
CASNLGPGQGIYEQYF
>TRBV24-1|TRBJ2-3|once
CATSDTGRTGLEGHRDTQYF
>TRBV18|TRBJ1-4|-
CASSPQNRAWEKLFF
>TRBV7-9|TRBJ1-2|-
CASSLEGLGGYTF
>TRBV30|TRBJ1-1|-
CAWSVQGRRRGTEAFF
>TRBV30|TRBJ1-2|-
CAWMRSGQQYGYTF
>TRBV5-1|TRBJ2-3|-
CASSPGLAGGTDTQYF
>TRBV6-5|TRBJ2-5|few
CASSYASGSRWETQYF
>TRBV6-5|TRBJ1-2|few
CASSYSRQEYGYTF
>TRBV3-1/TRBV3-2|TRBJ1-2|few
CASRRDSRYTF
>TRBV5-1|TRBJ1-4|-
CASRTGTANEKLFF
>TRBV14|TRBJ2-3|-
CASSDGLAGVTDTQYF
>TRBV11-1|TRBJ2-4|-
CASSLAGRAKNIQYF
>TRBV7-9|TRBJ1-2|-
CASIRTGSLEGYTF
>TRBV19|TRBJ1-6|-
CASSIVTRDSPLHF
>TRBV5-1|TRBJ1-4|once
CASSLAWGANEKLFF
>TRBV2|TRBJ2-6|few
CAIQRQGEPSGANVLTF
>TRBV5-4|TRBJ1-5|-
CASSFDRNQPQHF
>TRBV5-4|TRBJ2-1|once
CASSSPQGSEQFF
>TRBV3-1/TRBV3-2|TRBJ2-3|once
CASSQGRGISDTQYF
>TRBV4-3|TRBJ1-1|-
CASSQGTLRGAEAFF
>TRBV4-2|TRBJ2-3|-
CASSQATLARSTDTQYF
>TRBV5-1|TRBJ2-2|-
CASSHKGASNTGELFF
>TRBV2|TRBJ1-4|-
CASIQGFGSREKLFF
>TRBV2|TRBJ2-5|-
CASNRKGETQYF
>TRBV3-1/TRBV3-2|TRBJ1-2|-
CASSQVRGAYGYTF
>TRBV10-3|TRBJ2-7|-
CAISPQGAPPPYEQYF
>TRBV6-5|TRBJ1-5|-
CAGSTGVGNQPQHF
>TRBV11-1|TRBJ2-1|-
CASSLSEFEQFF
>TRBV19|TRBJ2-1|-
CASSVSWRSSYNEQFF
>TRBV12-5|TRBJ1-5|-
CASAPGGNQPQHF
>TRBV19|TRBJ1-5|few
CASTSTGVGTFRSNQPQHF
>TRBV7-2|TRBJ2-5|few
CASSLEWAQETQYF
>TRBV2|TRBJ2-3|-
CASSEAGGRGGNTQYF